Listed below are T cell receptor beta chains from one sample, sequenced in a study of blood T cells in healthy people across ages. One entry per CDR3 protein, called by TCRdb with MiXCR from the 5' RACE reads. Here the sample spans 780,000 or so distinct CDR3 sequences, roughly 50% being singletons. Sequenced sample: blood. The receptor source for this set is a man between 40 and 49 years old in good health. The CDR3 runs from the conserved cysteine through the conserved F or W. The order of the fields is V gene, J gene, D gene, clone size, CDR3 protein, CDR3 DNA. The D gene is left open where the match is weak. Clone size is shown for a subset of rows, as once, few, many or a class of expanded clone.

TRBV7-9	TRBJ2-3	TRBD2	.	CASSLIAGAATDTQYF	TGTGCCAGCAGCTTAATAGCGGGGGCCGCCACAGATACGCAGTATTTT
TRBV9	TRBJ2-7	TRBD2	.	CASSVAGTSDYEQYF	TGTGCCAGCAGCGTAGCCGGGACTAGCGACTACGAGCAGTACTTC
TRBV27	TRBJ1-2	.	.	CASKGDIRSDGYTF	TGTGCCAGCAAGGGGGATATTAGGTCGGATGGCTACACCTTC
TRBV19	TRBJ2-1	TRBD2	.	CASSGFVASGGSYNEQFF	TGTGCCAGTAGTGGCTTCGTGGCTAGCGGGGGCTCCTACAATGAGCAGTTCTTC
TRBV29-1	TRBJ2-3	.	.	CSVEAGNRGDTQYF	TGCAGCGTTGAAGCGGGGAATCGTGGAGATACGCAGTATTTT
TRBV24-1	TRBJ2-1	.	.	CASQRSSYNEQFF	TGTGCCTCCCAAAGGAGCTCCTACAATGAGCAGTTCTTC
TRBV27	TRBJ2-3	TRBD2	few	CASSKGLGGVDTQYF	TGTGCCAGCAGTAAGGGACTAGGAGGAGTGGATACGCAGTATTTT
TRBV2	TRBJ2-1	.	.	CASSEGGWRMDEQFF	TGTGCCAGCAGTGAAGGTGGGTGGAGAATGGATGAGCAGTTCTTC
TRBV20-1	TRBJ1-4	.	few	CSASAGGTNEKLFF	TGCAGTGCTAGTGCCGGCGGTACTAATGAAAAACTGTTTTTT
TRBV7-2	TRBJ2-5	.	many	CASSLDYKTQYF	TGTGCCAGCAGCTTAGACTACAAGACCCAGTACTTC
TRBV12-3/TRBV12-4	TRBJ2-7	.	.	CASSPLGGSSSYEQYF	TGTGCCAGCAGTCCGCTGGGGGGCTCCAGCTCCTACGAGCAGTACTTC
TRBV4-3	TRBJ2-1	TRBD2	.	CASSQDTSGNSYNEQFF	TGCGCCAGCAGCCAAGATACTAGCGGGAACTCCTACAATGAGCAGTTCTTC
TRBV6-1	TRBJ2-7	.	.	CASSAAPDSYYEQYF	TGTGCCAGCAGTGCGGCCCCCGACTCGTACTACGAGCAGTACTTC
TRBV11-2	TRBJ2-3	.	few	CASSHTTGLDTQYF	TGTGCCAGCAGCCACACCACAGGGTTGGATACGCAGTATTTT
TRBV12-3/TRBV12-4	TRBJ2-5	TRBD2	few	CASSLIGLAVEETQYF	TGTGCCAGCAGTTTAATCGGACTAGCGGTCGAAGAGACCCAGTACTTC
TRBV14	TRBJ1-2	.	few	CASSPGIRAYTF	TGTGCCAGCAGCCCAGGGATCCGGGCCTACACCTTC
TRBV15	TRBJ1-2	.	.	CATSTHQGDGYTF	TGTGCCACCAGCACCCACCAGGGCGATGGCTACACCTTC
TRBV20-1	TRBJ2-5	TRBD2	.	CSASRLAGSQETQYF	TGCAGTGCTAGTAGGCTAGCGGGATCTCAAGAGACCCAGTACTTC
TRBV7-2	TRBJ2-1	TRBD2	.	CASSLVLAGGRYQFF	TGTGCCAGCAGCTTAGTACTAGCGGGGGGGCGTTATCAGTTCTTC
TRBV12-3/TRBV12-4	TRBJ2-5	TRBD2	few	CASSPPGTTRYEQYF	TGTGCCAGCAGTCCTCCCGGGACTACGAGGTATGAGCAGTACTTC
TRBV18	TRBJ2-3	TRBD2	.	CASSLSGLADFTDTQYF	TGTGCCAGCTCACTCTCCGGACTAGCAGATTTCACAGATACGCAGTATTTT
TRBV2	TRBJ1-2	.	.	CASSTDAGAGGYTF	TGTGCCAGCAGTACTGATGCAGGAGCAGGCGGCTACACCTTC
TRBV7-3	TRBJ2-3	TRBD2	.	CASSRTSGITDTQYF	TGTGCCAGCAGCAGGACTAGCGGGATCACAGATACGCAGTATTTT
TRBV9	TRBJ1-1	TRBD1	.	CASSASGTGGGLAAFF	TGTGCCAGCAGCGCAAGTGGGACAGGGGGCGGATTGGCGGCTTTCTTT
TRBV12-3/TRBV12-4	TRBJ1-6	.	.	CASREVRDSPLHF	TGTGCCAGCAGAGAGGTCCGGGATTCACCCCTCCACTTT
TRBV6-1	TRBJ2-4	TRBD1	.	CASNTGQVRQQYF	TGTGCCAGCAATACCGGACAGGTTCGTCAGCAGTACTTC
TRBV11-3	TRBJ2-5	TRBD2	.	CASRSNGLAVQETQYF	TGTGCCAGCAGATCCAACGGACTAGCGGTCCAAGAGACCCAGTACTTC
TRBV5-6	TRBJ2-1	.	.	CASSLVGEGGKEQFF	TGTGCCAGCAGCTTGGTCGGGGAAGGAGGGAAGGAGCAGTTCTTC
TRBV28	TRBJ1-5	TRBD1	.	CASSLSPGTGGQPQHF	TGTGCCAGCAGTTTAAGCCCCGGGACAGGGGGACAGCCCCAGCATTTT
TRBV7-2	TRBJ2-7	.	many	CASSLTTYEQYF	TGTGCCAGCAGCTTAACGACCTACGAGCAGTACTTC
TRBV29-1	TRBJ2-3	.	.	CSPSVVDRSTDTQYF	TGCAGCCCTTCGGTGGTGGACCGTAGCACAGATACGCAGTATTTT
TRBV10-3	TRBJ2-7	TRBD1	.	CAISETGGGSLYEQYF	TGTGCCATCAGTGAAACAGGGGGCGGGAGCTTATACGAGCAGTACTTC
TRBV7-8	TRBJ2-5	TRBD1	few	CASSLVRTGEETQYF	TGTGCCAGCAGCTTAGTAAGGACAGGCGAAGAGACCCAGTACTTC
TRBV29-1	TRBJ2-1	.	few	CSAIGDINEQFF	TGCAGCGCCATAGGGGACATCAATGAGCAGTTCTTC
TRBV4-2	TRBJ2-7	TRBD2	.	CASSSAPRASGRVGNEQYF	TGTGCCAGCAGCTCCGCTCCCCGGGCTAGCGGGAGAGTTGGCAATGAGCAGTACTTC
TRBV7-2	TRBJ2-4	.	few	CASSFGINIQYF	TGTGCCAGCAGCTTTGGTATAAACATTCAGTACTTC
TRBV2	TRBJ2-1	TRBD2	few	CASSPGLAQGEQFF	TGTGCCAGCAGTCCGGGACTAGCCCAGGGGGAGCAGTTCTTC
TRBV20-1	TRBJ2-3	TRBD1	.	CSASGQTTDTQYF	TGCAGTGCCTCGGGACAGACTACAGATACGCAGTATTTT
TRBV11-1	TRBJ2-4	.	few	CASSLGPTAKNIQYF	TGTGCCAGCAGCTTAGGTCCTACAGCCAAAAACATTCAGTACTTC
TRBV4-3	TRBJ2-1	.	.	CASSQGSGVINEQFF	TGCGCCAGCAGCCAAGGGTCGGGGGTAATCAATGAGCAGTTCTTC
TRBV4-3	TRBJ1-2	.	many	CASSQDRAVKGYTF	TGCGCCAGCAGCCAAGATCGAGCAGTAAAAGGCTACACCTTC
TRBV7-9	TRBJ2-7	.	.	CASSFVAGRPLSSYEQYF	TGTGCCAGCAGCTTCGTCGCAGGGCGTCCCCTAAGCTCCTACGAGCAGTACTTC
TRBV5-1	TRBJ2-1	TRBD2	few	CASSLASGGDYNEQFF	TGCGCCAGCAGCTTGGCTAGCGGGGGGGATTACAATGAGCAGTTCTTC
TRBV15	TRBJ1-2	.	.	CTTSRDGQDEKGYTF	TGTACCACCAGCAGAGATGGTCAGGACGAGAAGGGTTACACCTTC
TRBV6-6	TRBJ1-4	TRBD1	few	CASSWGQGAEKLFF	TGTGCCAGCAGCTGGGGACAGGGTGCTGAAAAACTGTTTTTT
TRBV4-1	TRBJ2-1	TRBD2	.	CASSQPSTSVINEQFF	TGCGCCAGCAGCCAACCCTCGACTAGCGTGATCAATGAGCAGTTCTTC
TRBV7-2	TRBJ2-1	TRBD1	.	CASLTGQGYNEQFF	TGTGCCAGCCTAACGGGACAGGGGTATAATGAGCAGTTCTTC
TRBV28	TRBJ2-1	.	few	CASTATGLRSYNEQFF	TGTGCCAGCACCGCTACAGGGCTGCGCTCCTACAATGAGCAGTTCTTC
TRBV29-1	TRBJ1-2	.	.	CSVRRGLYGYTF	TGCAGCGTACGGCGGGGATTATATGGCTACACCTTC
TRBV6-6	TRBJ2-7	.	.	CASSPGTDGKYF	TGTGCCAGCAGCCCAGGAACAGACGGCAAGTACTTC
TRBV29-1	TRBJ2-5	TRBD1	.	CSAGGTGGLYNEQYF	TGCAGCGCCGGGGGCACAGGGGGCTTGTACAATGAGCAGTACTTC
TRBV5-1	TRBJ2-3	.	.	CASSVAGLWDTQYF	TGCGCCAGCAGCGTGGCCGGACTATGGGATACGCAGTATTTT
TRBV6-5	TRBJ1-4	.	few	CASSSGTQLFF	TGTGCCAGCAGTTCCGGGACCCAACTGTTTTTT
TRBV27	TRBJ1-1	.	.	CASSLRGRNTEAFF	TGTGCCAGCAGTTTACGGGGACGGAACACTGAAGCTTTCTTT
TRBV5-1	TRBJ1-6	.	.	CASSLDGTTYNSPLHF	TGCGCCAGCAGCTTGGATGGGACAACCTATAATTCACCCCTCCACTTT
TRBV12-3/TRBV12-4	TRBJ2-6	.	.	CASSSRVTGANVLTF	TGTGCCAGCAGTTCCAGGGTGACTGGGGCCAACGTCCTGACTTTC
TRBV7-9	TRBJ2-5	TRBD2	few	CASSSGLAGSGETQYF	TGTGCCAGCAGCTCGGGACTAGCGGGATCGGGAGAGACCCAGTACTTC